A single T cell receptor beta chain is shown here with its context. The antigen is undetermined. Germline assignment: CDR1 SGHRS and CDR2 YFSETQ. This CDR3 has 17 residues. The junction had 13 bases not matched to a gene; V was cut back by 0 bases and J by 9 bases. This sample stems from a study of cytomegalovirus exposure and HLA in healthy donors. General study results and limits: Most sequenced TCRs were rare (though some public TCRs occurred in many donors).

PCR employed 60 Vbeta and 13 Jbeta primers. The table came from immunoSEQ multiplex PCR; TCRdb's copy has only in-frame clones and leaves some out. The sample records around 67,000 clones, roughly 65% being singletons. What was sequenced was PBMCs. This TCR was recovered from a woman aged 25 to 39 in good health and CMV-seronegative. The rearrangement joins TRBV5-1 to TRBJ2-1, with 9 bases fitting TRBD1. The CDR3 region has the DNA TGCGCCAGCAGCTTGGCCATGACAGGGGGATATAACAGTGAGCAGTTCTTC. It specifies CASSLAMTGGYNSEQFF.